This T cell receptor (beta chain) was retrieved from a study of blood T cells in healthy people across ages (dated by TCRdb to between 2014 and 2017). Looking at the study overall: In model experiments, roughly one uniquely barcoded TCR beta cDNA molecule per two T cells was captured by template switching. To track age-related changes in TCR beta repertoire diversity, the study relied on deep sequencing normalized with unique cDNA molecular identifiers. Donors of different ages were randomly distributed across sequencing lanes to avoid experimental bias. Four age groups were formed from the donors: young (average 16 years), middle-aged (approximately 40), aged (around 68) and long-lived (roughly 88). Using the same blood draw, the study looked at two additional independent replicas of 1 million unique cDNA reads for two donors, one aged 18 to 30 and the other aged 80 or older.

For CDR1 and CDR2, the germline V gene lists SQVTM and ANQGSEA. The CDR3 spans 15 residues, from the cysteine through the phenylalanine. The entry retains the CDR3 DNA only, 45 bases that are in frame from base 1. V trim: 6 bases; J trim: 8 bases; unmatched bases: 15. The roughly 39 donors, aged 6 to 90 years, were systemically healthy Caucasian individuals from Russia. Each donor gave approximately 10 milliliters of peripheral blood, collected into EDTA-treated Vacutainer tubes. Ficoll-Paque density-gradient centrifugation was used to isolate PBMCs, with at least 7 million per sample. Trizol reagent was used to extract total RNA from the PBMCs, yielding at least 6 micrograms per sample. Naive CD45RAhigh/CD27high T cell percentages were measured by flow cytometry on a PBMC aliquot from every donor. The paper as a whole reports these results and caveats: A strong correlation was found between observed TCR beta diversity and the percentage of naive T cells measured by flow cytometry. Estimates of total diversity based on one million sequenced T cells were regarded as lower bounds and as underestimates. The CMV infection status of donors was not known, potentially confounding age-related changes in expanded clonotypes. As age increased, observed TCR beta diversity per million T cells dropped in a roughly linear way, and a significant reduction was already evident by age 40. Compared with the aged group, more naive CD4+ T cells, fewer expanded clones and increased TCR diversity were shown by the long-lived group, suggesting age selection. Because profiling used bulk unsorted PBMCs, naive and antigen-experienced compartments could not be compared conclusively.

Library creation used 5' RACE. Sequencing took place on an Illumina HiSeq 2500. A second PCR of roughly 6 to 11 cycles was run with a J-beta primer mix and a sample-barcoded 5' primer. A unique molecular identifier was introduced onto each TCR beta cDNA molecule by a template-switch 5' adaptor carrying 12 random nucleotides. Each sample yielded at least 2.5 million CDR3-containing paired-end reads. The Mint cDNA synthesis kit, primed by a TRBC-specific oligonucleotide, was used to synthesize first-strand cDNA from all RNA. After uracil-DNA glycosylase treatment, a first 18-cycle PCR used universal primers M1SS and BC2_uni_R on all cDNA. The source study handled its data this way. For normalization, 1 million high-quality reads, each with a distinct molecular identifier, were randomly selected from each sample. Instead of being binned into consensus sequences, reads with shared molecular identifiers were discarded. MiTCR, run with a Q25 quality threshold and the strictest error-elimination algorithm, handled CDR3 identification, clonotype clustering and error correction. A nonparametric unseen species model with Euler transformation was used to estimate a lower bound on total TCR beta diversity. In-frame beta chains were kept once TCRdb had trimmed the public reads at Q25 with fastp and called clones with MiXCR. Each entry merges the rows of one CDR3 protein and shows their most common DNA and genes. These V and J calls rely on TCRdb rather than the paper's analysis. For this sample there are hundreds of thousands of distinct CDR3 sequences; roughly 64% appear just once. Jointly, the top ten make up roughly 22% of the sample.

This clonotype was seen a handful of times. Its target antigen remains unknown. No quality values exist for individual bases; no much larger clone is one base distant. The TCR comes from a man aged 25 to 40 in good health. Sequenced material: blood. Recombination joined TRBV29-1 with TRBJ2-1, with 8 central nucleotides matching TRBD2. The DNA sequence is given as TGCAGCGTCTCTAACGGCAGAAGCGGGAGCGATGAGCAGTTCTTC. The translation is CSVSNGRSGSDEQFF.